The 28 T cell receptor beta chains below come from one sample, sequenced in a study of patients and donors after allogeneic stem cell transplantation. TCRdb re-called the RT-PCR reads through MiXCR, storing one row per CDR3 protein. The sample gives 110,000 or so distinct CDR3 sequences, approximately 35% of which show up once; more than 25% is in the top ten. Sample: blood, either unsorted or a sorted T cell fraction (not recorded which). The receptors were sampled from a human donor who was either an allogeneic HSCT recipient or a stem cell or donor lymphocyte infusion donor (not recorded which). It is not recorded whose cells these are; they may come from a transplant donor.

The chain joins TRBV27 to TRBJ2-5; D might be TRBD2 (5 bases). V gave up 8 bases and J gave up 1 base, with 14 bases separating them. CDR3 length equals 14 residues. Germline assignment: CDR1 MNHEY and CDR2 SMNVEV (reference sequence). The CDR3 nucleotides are TGTGCCAGCGGACTCCGAGGCTTCCAAGAGACCCAGTACTTC. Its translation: CASGLRGFQETQYF.

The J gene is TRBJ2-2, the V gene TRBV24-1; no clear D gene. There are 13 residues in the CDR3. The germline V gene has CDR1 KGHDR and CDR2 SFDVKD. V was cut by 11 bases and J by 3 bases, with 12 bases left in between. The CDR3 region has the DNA TGTGCCATCACAGACTCGTACACCGGGGAGCTGTTTTTT. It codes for CAITDSYTGELFF.

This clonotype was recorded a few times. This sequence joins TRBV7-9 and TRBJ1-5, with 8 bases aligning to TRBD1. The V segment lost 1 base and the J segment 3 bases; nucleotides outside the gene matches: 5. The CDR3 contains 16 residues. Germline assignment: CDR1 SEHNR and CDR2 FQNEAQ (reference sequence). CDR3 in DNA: TGTGCCAGCAGCTTAGGGCAGGGGGCCAACAATCAGCCCCAGCATTTT. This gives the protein CASSLGQGANNQPQHF.

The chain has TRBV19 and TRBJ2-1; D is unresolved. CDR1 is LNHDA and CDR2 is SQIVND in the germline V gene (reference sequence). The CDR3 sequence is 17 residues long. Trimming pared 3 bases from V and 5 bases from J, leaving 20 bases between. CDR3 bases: TGTGCCAGTAGTATTAACGGAGCGCCTTGGGGTGACAATGAGCAGTTCTTC. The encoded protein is CASSINGAPWGDNEQFF. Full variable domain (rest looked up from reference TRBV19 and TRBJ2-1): DGGITQSPKYLFRKEGQNVTLSCEQNLNHDAMYWYRQDPGQGLRLIYYSQIVNDFQKGDIAEGYSVSREKKESFPLTVTSAQKNPTAFYLCASSINGAPWGDNEQFFGPGTRLTVL.

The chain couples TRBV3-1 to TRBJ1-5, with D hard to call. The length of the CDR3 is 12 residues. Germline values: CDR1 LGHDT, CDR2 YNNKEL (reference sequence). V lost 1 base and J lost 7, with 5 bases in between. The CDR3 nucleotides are TGTGCCAGCAGCCAAGGAAGACAGCCCCAGCATTTT. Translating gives CASSQGRQPQHF.

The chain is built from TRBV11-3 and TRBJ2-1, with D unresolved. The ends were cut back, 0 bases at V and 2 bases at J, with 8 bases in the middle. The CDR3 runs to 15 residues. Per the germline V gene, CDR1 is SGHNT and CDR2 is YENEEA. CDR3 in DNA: TGTGCCAGCAGCTTAGAAGGGATCACCTACAATGAGCAGTTCTTC. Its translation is CASSLEGITYNEQFF.

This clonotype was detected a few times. The CDR3 nucleotides read TGTGCCAGCAGTTACGTTGGACAGGGACTCTCTAGCAATCAGCCCCAGCATTTT. Translated: CASSYVGQGLSSNQPQHF. This chain joins TRBV6-6 and TRBJ1-5; 8 positions match TRBD1. The CDR3 length is 18 residues. Germline trimming cut 2 bases from V and 0 bases from J; bases unmatched to any gene: 9. Germline V gene data show CDR1 as MNHNY and CDR2 as SVGAGI (reference sequence).

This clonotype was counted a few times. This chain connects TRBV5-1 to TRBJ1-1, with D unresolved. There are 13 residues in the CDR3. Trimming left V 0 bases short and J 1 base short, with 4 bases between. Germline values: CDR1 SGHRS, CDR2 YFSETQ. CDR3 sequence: CASSLATNTEAFF. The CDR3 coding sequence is TGCGCCAGCAGCTTGGCAACGAACACTGAAGCTTTCTTT.

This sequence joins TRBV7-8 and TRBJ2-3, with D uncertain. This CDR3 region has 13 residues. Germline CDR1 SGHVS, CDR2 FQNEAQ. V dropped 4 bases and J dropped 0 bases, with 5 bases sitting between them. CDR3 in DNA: TGTGCCAGCAGCTCACAAAGCACAGATACGCAGTATTTT. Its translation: CASSSQSTDTQYF.

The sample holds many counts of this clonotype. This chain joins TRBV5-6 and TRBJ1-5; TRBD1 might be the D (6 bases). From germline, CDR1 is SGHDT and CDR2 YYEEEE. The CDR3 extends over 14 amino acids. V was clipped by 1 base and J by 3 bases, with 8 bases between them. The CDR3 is CASSLTGINQPQHF. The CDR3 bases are TGTGCCAGCAGCTTGACAGGGATCAATCAGCCCCAGCATTTT.

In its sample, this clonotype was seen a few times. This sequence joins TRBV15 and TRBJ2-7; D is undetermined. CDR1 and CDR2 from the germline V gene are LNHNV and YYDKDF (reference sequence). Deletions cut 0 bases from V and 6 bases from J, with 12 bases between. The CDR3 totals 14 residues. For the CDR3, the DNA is TGTGCCACCAGCAGAGACAGTTTGCGAAGCGAGCAGTACTTC. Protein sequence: CATSRDSLRSEQYF.

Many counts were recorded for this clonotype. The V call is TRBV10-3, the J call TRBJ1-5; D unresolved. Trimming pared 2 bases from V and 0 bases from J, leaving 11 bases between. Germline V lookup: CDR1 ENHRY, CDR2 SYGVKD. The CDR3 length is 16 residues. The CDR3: CAISERDKGSNQPQHF. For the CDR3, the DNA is TGTGCCATCAGTGAGAGAGATAAAGGTAGCAATCAGCCCCAGCATTTT.

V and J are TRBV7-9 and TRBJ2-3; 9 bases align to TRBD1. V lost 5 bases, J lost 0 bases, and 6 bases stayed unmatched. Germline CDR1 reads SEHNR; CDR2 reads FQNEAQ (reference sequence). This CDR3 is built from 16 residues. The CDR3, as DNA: TGTGCCAGCAGCCCCTGGGACAGGGATAGCACAGATACGCAGTATTTT. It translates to CASSPWDRDSTDTQYF.

The DNA of the CDR3 is TGTGCCAGCAGCTCTGGACTAGCGGGGAACACCGGGGAGCTGTTTTTT. It specifies CASSSGLAGNTGELFF. The J gene is TRBJ2-2, the V gene TRBV7-9; 11 bases align to TRBD2. CDR1 is SEHNR, CDR2 FQNEAQ, per germline (reference sequence). The ends lost 4 bases at V and 1 base at J; junction bases unmatched: 2. This CDR3 comprises 16 residues.

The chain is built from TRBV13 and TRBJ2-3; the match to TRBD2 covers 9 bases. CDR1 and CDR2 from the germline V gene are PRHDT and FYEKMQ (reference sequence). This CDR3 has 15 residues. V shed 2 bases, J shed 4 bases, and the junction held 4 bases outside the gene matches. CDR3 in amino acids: CASSLTAGGPDTQYF. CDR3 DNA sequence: TGTGCCAGCAGCTTAACGGCGGGAGGGCCAGATACGCAGTATTTT.

In DNA form, the CDR3 reads TGCAGCGTTGAATTGGACAGGGTGATCGGGGAGCAGTTCTTC. It encodes CSVELDRVIGEQFF. This sequence joins TRBV29-1 and TRBJ2-1, with 8 bases that match TRBD1. The ends lost 2 bases at V and 10 bases at J; junction bases unmatched: 10. The V gene's germline CDR1 is SQVTM and CDR2 ANQGSEA. The CDR3 sequence is 14 residues long.

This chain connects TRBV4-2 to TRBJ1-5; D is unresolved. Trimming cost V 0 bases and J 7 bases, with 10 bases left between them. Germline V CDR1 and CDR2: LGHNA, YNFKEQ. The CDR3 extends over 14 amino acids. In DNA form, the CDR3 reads TGTGCCAGCAGCCAAGAAATGATTAAACAGCCCCAGCATTTT. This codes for CASSQEMIKQPQHF.

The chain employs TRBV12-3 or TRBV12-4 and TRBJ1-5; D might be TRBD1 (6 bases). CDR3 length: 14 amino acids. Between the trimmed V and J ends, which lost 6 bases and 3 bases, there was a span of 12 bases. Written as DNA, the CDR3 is TGTGCCAGCAGCACACAGGGATTCAATCAGCCCCAGCATTTT. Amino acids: CASSTQGFNQPQHF.

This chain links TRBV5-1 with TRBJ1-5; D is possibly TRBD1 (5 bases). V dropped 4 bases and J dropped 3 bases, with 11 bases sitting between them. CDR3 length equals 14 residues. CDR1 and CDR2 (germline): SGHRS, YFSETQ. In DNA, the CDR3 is TGCGCCAGCAGCCCCGGACATCCCAATCAGCCCCAGCATTTT. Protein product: CASSPGHPNQPQHF.

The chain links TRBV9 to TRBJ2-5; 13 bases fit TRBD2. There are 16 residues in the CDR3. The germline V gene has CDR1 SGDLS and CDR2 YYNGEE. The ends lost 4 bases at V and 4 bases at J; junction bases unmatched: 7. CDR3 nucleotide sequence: TGTGCCAGCAGCCTTCAGGGACTAGCGGGATCAGAGACCCAGTACTTC. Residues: CASSLQGLAGSETQYF.

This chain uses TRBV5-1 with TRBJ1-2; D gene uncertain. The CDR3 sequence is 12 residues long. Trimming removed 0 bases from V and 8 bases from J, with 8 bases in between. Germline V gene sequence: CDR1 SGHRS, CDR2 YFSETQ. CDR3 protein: CASSLDSRGYTF. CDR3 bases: TGCGCCAGCAGCTTGGATTCGAGGGGCTACACCTTC.

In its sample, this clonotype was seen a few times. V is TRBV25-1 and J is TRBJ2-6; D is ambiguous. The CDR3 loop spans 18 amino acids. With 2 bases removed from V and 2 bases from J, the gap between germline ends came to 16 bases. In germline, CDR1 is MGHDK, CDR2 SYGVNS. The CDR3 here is CASSEPLFSRAGANVLTF. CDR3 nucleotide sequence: TGTGCCAGCAGTGAACCCCTATTTAGCCGAGCTGGGGCCAACGTCCTGACTTTC.

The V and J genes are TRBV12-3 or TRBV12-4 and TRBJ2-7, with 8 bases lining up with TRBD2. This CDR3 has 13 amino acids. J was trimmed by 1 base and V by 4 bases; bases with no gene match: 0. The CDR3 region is CASSSSGSYEQYF. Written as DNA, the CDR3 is TGTGCCAGCAGTTCTAGCGGGTCCTACGAGCAGTACTTC.

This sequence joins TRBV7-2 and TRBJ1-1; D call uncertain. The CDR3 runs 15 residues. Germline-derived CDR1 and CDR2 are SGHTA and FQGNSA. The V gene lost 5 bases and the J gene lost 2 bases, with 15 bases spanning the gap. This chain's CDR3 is CASSPQGSRNTEAFF. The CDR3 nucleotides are TGTGCCAGCAGCCCCCAAGGGAGTAGAAACACTGAAGCTTTCTTT.

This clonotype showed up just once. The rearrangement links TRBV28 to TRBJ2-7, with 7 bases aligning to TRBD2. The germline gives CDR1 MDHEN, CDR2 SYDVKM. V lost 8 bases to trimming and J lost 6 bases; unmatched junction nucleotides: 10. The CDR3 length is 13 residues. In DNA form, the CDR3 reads TGTGCCAGCGAGCGGACTAGGATCGCCGAGCAGTACTTC. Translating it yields CASERTRIAEQYF.

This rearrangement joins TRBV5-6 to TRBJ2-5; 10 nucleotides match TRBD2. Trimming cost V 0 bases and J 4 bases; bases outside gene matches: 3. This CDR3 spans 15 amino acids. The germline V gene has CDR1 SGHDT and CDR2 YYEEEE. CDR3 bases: TGTGCCAGCAGCTTGGGACTAGCGGGTTTAGAGACCCAGTACTTC. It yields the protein CASSLGLAGLETQYF. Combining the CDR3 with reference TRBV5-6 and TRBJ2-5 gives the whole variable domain DAGVTQSPTHLIKTRGQQVTLRCSPKSGHDTVSWYQQALGQGPQFIFQYYEEEERQRGNFPDRFSGHQFPNYSSELNVNALLLGDSALYLCASSLGLAGLETQYFGPGTRLLVL.

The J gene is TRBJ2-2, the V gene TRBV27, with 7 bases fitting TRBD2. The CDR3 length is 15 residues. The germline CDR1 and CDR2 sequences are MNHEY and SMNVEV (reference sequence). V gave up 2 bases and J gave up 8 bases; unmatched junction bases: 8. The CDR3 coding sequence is TGTGCCAGCAGTTTAAAGGCTAGCGGTGTTGGGGAGCTGTTTTTT. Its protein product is CASSLKASGVGELFF.

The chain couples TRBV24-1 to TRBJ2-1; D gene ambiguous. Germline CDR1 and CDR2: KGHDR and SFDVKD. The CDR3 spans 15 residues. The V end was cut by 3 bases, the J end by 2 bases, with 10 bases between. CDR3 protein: CATSDPSVPYNEQFF. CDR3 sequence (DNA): TGTGCCACCAGTGATCCTTCGGTCCCCTACAATGAGCAGTTCTTC.